These 21 T cell receptor beta chains were sequenced from one sample in a study of T cells in Graves' hyperthyroidism and ophthalmopathy. What was amplified from RNA transcripts were TCR beta CDR3 regions. First-round RT-PCR of the TCR CDR3 relied on the HTBI primer set. Each CDR3 protein gets one entry after TCRdb re-called the multiplex PCR reads with MiXCR. The data contain a few hundred thousand distinct CDR3 sequences, approximately 14% of them singletons. Sample: blood. The receptors originated from a woman in her late teens or twenties with Graves' hyperthyroidism.

As concerns this clonotype: This clone may be a read error of a much larger clone one base away. The CDR3 spells CASSLELGTNTEAFF. CDR3 DNA sequence: TGTGCCAGCAGCTTAGAGCTGGGCACGAACACTGAAGCTTTCTTT. The chain is built from TRBV7-9 and TRBJ1-1, with D unresolved. V lost 1 base and J lost 1, with 10 bases in between. The CDR3 extends over 15 amino acids. Germline CDR1 is SEHNR and CDR2 is FQNEAQ (reference sequence).

With respect to this clonotype: The junction departs from germline at one end; a sequencing error may be responsible. The V gene is TRBV6-1, the J gene TRBJ2-1; no clear D gene. This CDR3 region has 15 residues. Germline CDR1 reads MNHNS; CDR2 reads SASEGT. The CDR3 reads CATSDPLGTDAEQFF. In DNA form, the CDR3 reads TGTGCCACCAGTGATCCTCTAGGTACTGACGCTGAGCAGTTCTTC.

This sequence joins TRBV20-1 and TRBJ2-7, with a tentative D call TRBD2 (6 bases). Germline V gene sequence: CDR1 DFQATT, CDR2 SNEGSKA (reference sequence). V dropped 3 bases and J dropped 3 bases, with 24 bases sitting between them. The CDR3 contains 17 residues. CDR3 DNA: TGCAGTGCTAGGGGGGTACTAGCAGCCAACGGATACTACGAGCAGTACTTC. Protein sequence: CSARGVLAANGYYEQYF.

There are many counts of this clonotype. The chain recombines TRBV2 with TRBJ1-1; D not resolved. The V end was cut by 6 bases, the J end by 1 base, with 15 bases between. The CDR3 has 15 amino acids. CDR1 SNHLY and CDR2 FYNNEI come from the germline V gene. The CDR3 is CASRGRRGRNTEAFF. The CDR3 DNA reads TGTGCCAGCAGAGGCAGGCGAGGGAGGAACACTGAAGCTTTCTTT. Variable domain in full (rest from reference TRBV2 and TRBJ1-1): EPEVTQTPSHQVTQMGQEVILRCVPISNHLYFYWYRQILGQKVEFLVSFYNNEISEKSEIFDDQFSVERPDGSNFTLKIRSTKLEDSAMYFCASRGRRGRNTEAFFGQGTRLTVV.

This clonotype occurred once. The chain employs TRBV7-2 and TRBJ2-2, with 8 bases aligning to TRBD2. This CDR3 is built from 16 residues. CDR1 and CDR2 from the germline V gene are SGHTA and FQGNSA. J gave up 4 bases and V 4 bases, and 8 bases lay outside the gene matches. The CDR3 spells CASSSPLAEVTGELFF. For the CDR3, the DNA is TGTGCCAGCAGCTCCCCACTAGCGGAAGTCACCGGGGAGCTGTTTTTT.

This clonotype occurred many times. J is TRBJ2-7 and V is TRBV20-1; 11 bases line up with TRBD1. V was pared by 6 bases and J by 1 base, with 5 bases of the junction left unmatched. Germline V lookup: CDR1 DFQATT, CDR2 SNEGSKA (reference sequence). CDR3 length: 14 residues. Here the CDR3 DNA reads TGCAGTGCCGACCGGGACAGGGGGTCCTACGAGCAGTACTTC. This gives the protein CSADRDRGSYEQYF.

This clonotype has ten or more counts. The J gene is TRBJ2-5, the V gene TRBV9; D is uncertain. Trimming removed 0 bases at V and 5 bases at J, with 17 bases between. The CDR3 has 16 residues. Germline-derived CDR1 and CDR2 are SGDLS and YYNGEE. The CDR3 region is CASSVGPGHRAETQYF. In DNA, the CDR3 is TGTGCCAGCAGCGTAGGGCCAGGCCACCGCGCTGAGACCCAGTACTTC.

This clonotype was observed a few times. The rearrangement joins TRBV5-6 to TRBJ2-5; TRBD1 matches 8 bases. This CDR3 is 18 amino acids long. Per the germline V gene, CDR1 is SGHDT and CDR2 is YYEEEE. The V gene end was trimmed by 1 base and the J gene end by 0 bases; junction bases not matched to a gene: 11. CDR3 sequence (DNA): TGTGCCAGCAGCTTGTGGGCCGGACAGGGTCTTGACCAAGAGACCCAGTACTTC. Its protein product is CASSLWAGQGLDQETQYF.

The chain joins TRBV19 to TRBJ2-7; D is undetermined. This CDR3 is 13 amino acids long. With 3 bases removed from V and 2 bases from J, the gap between germline ends came to 8 bases. Germline CDR1 and CDR2: LNHDA and SQIVND (reference sequence). CDR3 in amino acids: CASSISEAYEQYF. The CDR3 nucleotides read TGTGCCAGTAGTATTTCGGAAGCCTACGAGCAGTACTTC.

This clonotype came up many times. The genes are TRBV7-3 and TRBJ1-1, with 8 bases that match TRBD1. The CDR3 runs 16 residues. CDR1 is SGHTA and CDR2 is FQGTGA in the germline V gene. Trimming at V came to 5 bases and at J to 4 bases, leaving 12 bases not matched to a gene. CDR3 sequence reads: CASSKYQGARGTEAFF. Written as DNA, the CDR3 is TGTGCCAGCAGCAAGTACCAGGGGGCCAGGGGCACTGAAGCTTTCTTT.

This clonotype occurred many times. An end of the junction does not agree with germline; a read error may underlie this. This chain links TRBV7-2 with TRBJ2-1; 7 bases are a match to TRBD2. The CDR3 length is 12 residues. The germline CDR1 and CDR2 sequences are SGHTA and FQGNSA. The chain's CDR3 is CASSLLADEQFF. Written as DNA, the CDR3 is TGCGCCAGCAGCTTGCTAGCGGATGAGCAGTTCTTC. Variable domain in full (rest from reference TRBV7-2 and TRBJ2-1): GAGVSQSPSNKVTEKGKDVELRCDPISGHTALYWYRQSLGQGLEFLIYFQGNSAPDKSGLPSDRFSAERTGGSVSTLTIQRTQQEDSAVYLCASSLLADEQFFGPGTRLTVL.

This clonotype was counted at least ten times. The rearrangement links TRBV6-1 to TRBJ2-2; D possibly corresponds to TRBD1 (6 bases). V lost 5 bases, J lost 6 bases, and 10 bases lay in between. The CDR3 covers 13 residues. Germline-derived CDR1 and CDR2 are MNHNS and SASEGT. The CDR3 loop is CASSYRVPGELFF. The CDR3 nucleotides read TGTGCCAGCAGTTACAGGGTTCCCGGGGAGCTGTTTTTT.

Here the CDR3 reads CASSEYKGAGTEAFF. The DNA of the CDR3 is TGTGCCAGCAGTGAATATAAGGGGGCGGGCACTGAAGCTTTCTTT. The chain couples TRBV7-2 to TRBJ1-1, with 7 bases that match TRBD1. With 6 bases clipped from V and 4 bases from J, the junction kept 11 bases outside the gene matches. The CDR3 is 15 amino acids. Germline lookup yields CDR1 SGHTA and CDR2 FQGNSA.

V and J are TRBV4-3 and TRBJ1-1; D might be TRBD1 (5 bases). Trimming took 3 bases from V and 1 from J, leaving 12 bases between them. This CDR3 spans 15 amino acids. The germline V gene has CDR1 LGHNA and CDR2 YSLEER. The CDR3 nucleotides are TGCGCCAGCAGCCAGTCGCCAGGGAAGAACACTGAAGCTTTCTTT. Amino acid sequence: CASSQSPGKNTEAFF.

This clonotype was observed at least ten times. The rearrangement joins TRBV20-1 to TRBJ1-1; D is perhaps TRBD1 (6 bases). Looked up from germline, CDR1 is DFQATT and CDR2 is SNEGSKA (reference sequence). The CDR3 contains 15 residues. The V end was cut by 5 bases, the J end by 3 bases, with 19 bases between. CDR3 in amino acids: CSAPSGAYLDTEAFF. The CDR3 coding sequence is TGCAGTGCTCCTTCAGGGGCCTATTTGGACACTGAAGCTTTCTTT.

The chain uses TRBV2 and TRBJ1-2; D perhaps matches TRBD1 (5 bases). The CDR3 has 12 amino acids. V lost 4 bases to trimming and J lost 8 bases, with 11 bases between them. The germline CDR1 and CDR2 sequences are SNHLY and FYNNEI. Written as DNA, the CDR3 is TGTGCCAGCAGTGCGGACGGGGCCGGCTACACCTTC. Encoded protein: CASSADGAGYTF.

This clonotype was seen repeatedly, ten times or more. The chain uses TRBV28 and TRBJ2-3, with D possibly being TRBD1 (5 bases). The germline V gene has CDR1 MDHEN and CDR2 SYDVKM. The length of the CDR3 is 17 residues. The ends were cut back, 6 bases at V and 0 bases at J, with 19 bases in the middle. The CDR3 protein is CASSDLGAPLSTDTQYF. Written as DNA, the CDR3 is TGTGCCAGCAGCGATCTTGGGGCCCCTCTCAGCACAGATACGCAGTATTTT.

The V and J genes are TRBV28 and TRBJ2-1; no clear D. The J call is doubtful: the DNA matches TRBJ2-7 better. Germline values: CDR1 MDHEN, CDR2 SYDVKM. This CDR3 is 14 amino acids long. The CDR3 DNA is TGTGCCAGCAGTTTTACCGGAATTAAAAATGAGCAGTACTTC. This translates into CASSFTGIKNEQYF.

The gene calls are TRBV11-3 and TRBJ2-2; TRBD1 matches 9 bases. V lost 5 bases, J lost 6 bases, and 1 base stayed unmatched. The CDR3 is 13 amino acids. Germline assignment: CDR1 SGHNT and CDR2 YENEEA. The CDR3 sequence is CASSRDRAGELFF. CDR3 DNA: TGTGCCAGCAGCCGGGACAGGGCCGGGGAGCTGTTTTTT.

The sample holds many counts of this clonotype. The V gene is TRBV24-1, the J gene TRBJ1-5, with D unresolved. The CDR3 has 14 residues. V was shortened by 1 base and J by 0 bases, with 3 bases between the two germline ends. Germline V gene data show CDR1 as KGHDR and CDR2 as SFDVKD. Here the CDR3 DNA reads TGTGCCACCAGTGATTTAGATAGCAATCAGCCCCAGCATTTT. It translates to CATSDLDSNQPQHF.

This clonotype was detected many times. V and J are TRBV11-2 and TRBJ2-1; D tentatively reads TRBD1 or TRBD2 (7 bases each). This CDR3 region has 15 residues. The germline V and J ends were trimmed by 1 base and 4 bases, with 11 bases remaining between them. Looked up from germline, CDR1 is SGHAT and CDR2 is FQNNGV. The CDR3 region is CASSLGRGGYNEQFF. The CDR3 nucleotides are TGTGCCAGCAGCTTAGGCAGGGGGGGTTACAATGAGCAGTTCTTC.